Shown below are 13 T cell receptor beta chains from a single sample sequenced in a study of neoadjuvant nivolumab and ipilimumab in lung cancer. Method: immunoSEQ multiplex PCR; TCRdb's copy keeps in-frame clones and lacks some. The data contain approximately 20,000 clones, approximately 87% of them singletons. The sample was peripheral blood, taken before neoadjuvant nivolumab, alone or with ipilimumab. The receptors stem from an adult with non-small cell lung cancer.

The chain employs TRBV7-9 and TRBJ2-7, with 8 nucleotides matching TRBD2. The CDR3 is 15 amino acids. Germline V gene lookup returns CDR1 SEHNR and CDR2 FQNEAQ (reference sequence). After removal of 6 bases from V and 5 bases from J, the junction contained 12 bases not matched to a gene. The CDR3, as DNA: TGTGCCAGCAGTCCACTCGCGGGAGGAGTCCACGAGCAGTACTTC. This encodes CASSPLAGGVHEQYF.

The chain joins TRBV5-1 to TRBJ2-7; maybe TRBD2 (6 bases). The CDR3 covers 15 residues. The germline gives CDR1 SGHRS, CDR2 YFSETQ. V was cut by 3 bases and J by 6 bases, with 19 bases left in between. The CDR3 reads CASSSYGTEGLEQYF. CDR3 nucleotide sequence: TGCGCCAGCAGCTCCTACGGGACTGAAGGGCTCGAGCAGTACTTC.

The chain joins TRBV7-3 to TRBJ2-1; TRBD2 aligns across 8 bases. Germline assignment: CDR1 SGHTA and CDR2 FQGTGA. The length of the CDR3 is 15 residues. Trimming at V came to 2 bases and at J to 7 bases, leaving 7 bases not matched to a gene. CDR3 DNA: TGTGCCAGCAGCTTATGGAGCGGGAGTGGGAATGAGCAGTTCTTC. Translating gives CASSLWSGSGNEQFF.

Turning to this clone: An end of the junction differs from the germline gene, which may be a read error. The chain couples TRBV7-8 to TRBJ1-2; the D gene is possibly TRBD1 (5 bases). This CDR3 is built from 14 residues. The germline V gene encodes CDR1 SGHVS and CDR2 FQNEAQ. CDR3: CASSLEAGAGGYTF. The CDR3 DNA reads as TGTGCCAGCAGTTTAGAGGCTGGGGCGGGAGGCTACACCTTC.

The chain joins TRBV6-5 to TRBJ1-1, with a tentative D call TRBD1 (6 bases). The CDR3 extends over 15 amino acids. The ends were cut back, 2 bases at V and 4 bases at J, with 14 bases in the middle. CDR1 and CDR2 (germline): MNHEY, SVGAGI. The CDR3 region has the DNA TGTGCCAGCAGTTACGGGGGGGCCCGGGGCACTGAAGCTTTCTTT. Encoded protein: CASSYGGARGTEAFF.

This clone was found a few times. The V gene is TRBV11-2, the J gene TRBJ2-5; D might be TRBD1 (6 bases). Germline V lookup: CDR1 SGHAT, CDR2 FQNNGV. The CDR3 sequence is 15 residues long. Trimming took off 1 base at V and 7 bases at J, with 16 bases between the two ends. The CDR3 region is CASSLVTGGIGTQYF. The CDR3 DNA reads TGTGCCAGCAGCTTAGTGACAGGAGGTATCGGGACCCAGTACTTC.

This chain links TRBV7-3 with TRBJ2-2, with TRBD2 matching over 7 bases. In germline, CDR1 is SGHTA, CDR2 FQGTGA. The V segment lost 7 bases and the J segment 0 bases; nucleotides outside the gene matches: 2. CDR3 length equals 14 residues. The CDR3 nucleotides read TGTGCCAGCAAACGGGAGGCGAACACCGGGGAGCTGTTTTTT. Translated: CASKREANTGELFF.

This rearrangement joins TRBV4-2 to TRBJ1-4; D gene uncertain. The CDR3 consists of 15 residues. Trimming removed 0 bases at V and 7 bases at J, with 12 bases between. The germline V gene encodes CDR1 LGHNA and CDR2 YNFKEQ. CDR3 sequence reads: CASSQDPQASEKLFF. For the CDR3, the DNA is TGTGCCAGCAGCCAAGATCCCCAGGCCTCTGAAAAACTGTTTTTT.

This clone was found once. The chain combines TRBV29-1 with TRBJ1-5; 8 bases fit TRBD1. The CDR3 runs 15 residues. Germline lookup yields CDR1 SQVTM and CDR2 ANQGSEA. V lost 4 bases and J lost 5; bases outside the gene matches: 10. The CDR3 spells CSVVREGTGDQPQHF. CDR3 DNA: TGCAGCGTTGTCAGAGAAGGGACAGGTGATCAGCCCCAGCATTTT.

The chain employs TRBV9 and TRBJ2-3, with 8 bases lining up with TRBD2. Germline CDR1 and CDR2: SGDLS and YYNGEE. The CDR3 consists of 16 residues. Germline trimming cut 4 bases from V and 6 bases from J; bases unmatched to any gene: 13. The DNA for the CDR3 is TGTGCCAGCAGCCTCCCTGAGGGGCGGGAGGCTGATACGCAGTATTTT. Protein sequence: CASSLPEGREADTQYF.

This clone was seen only a few times. This chain joins TRBV9 and TRBJ1-1; a possible D gene is TRBD1 (5 bases). The CDR3 has 16 amino acids. With 3 bases removed from V and 6 bases from J, the gap between germline ends came to 21 bases. CDR1 is SGDLS and CDR2 is YYNGEE in the germline V gene. Written as DNA, the CDR3 is TGTGCCAGCAGCGCGGGGATAGGGACCGCGGTTCCTGAAGCTTTCTTT. It specifies CASSAGIGTAVPEAFF.

The CDR3, as DNA: TGTGCCAGCAGCCCTCCAGAACAGGGATTCGGCTATGGCTACACCTTC. Amino acids: CASSPPEQGFGYGYTF. This sequence joins TRBV5-4 and TRBJ1-2; TRBD1 might be the D (6 bases). CDR1 is SGHNT, CDR2 YYREEE, per germline (reference sequence). Trimming took off 4 bases at V and 4 bases at J, with 20 bases between the two ends. The CDR3 has 16 amino acids.

This chain connects TRBV6-6 to TRBJ2-5, with a weak D call TRBD2 (6 bases). Trimming took off 6 bases at V and 9 bases at J, with 14 bases between the two ends. This CDR3 is 12 amino acids long. From germline, CDR1 is MNHNY and CDR2 SVGAGI (reference sequence). The CDR3 spells CASRNIAEAQYF. The CDR3, as DNA: TGTGCCAGCAGGAATATAGCGGAGGCCCAGTACTTC.